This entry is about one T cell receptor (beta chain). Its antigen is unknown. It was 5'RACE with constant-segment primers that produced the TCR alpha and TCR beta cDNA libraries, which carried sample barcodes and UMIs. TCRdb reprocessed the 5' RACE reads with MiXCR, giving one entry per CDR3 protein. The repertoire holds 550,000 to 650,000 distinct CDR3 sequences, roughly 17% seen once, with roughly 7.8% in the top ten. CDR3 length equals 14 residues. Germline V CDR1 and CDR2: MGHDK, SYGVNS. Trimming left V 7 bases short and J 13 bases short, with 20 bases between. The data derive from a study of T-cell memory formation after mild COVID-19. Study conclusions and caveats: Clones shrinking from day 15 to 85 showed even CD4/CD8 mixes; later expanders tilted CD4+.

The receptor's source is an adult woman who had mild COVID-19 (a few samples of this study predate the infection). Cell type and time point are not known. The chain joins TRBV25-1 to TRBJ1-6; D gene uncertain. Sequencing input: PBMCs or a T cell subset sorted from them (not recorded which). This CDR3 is CASTEAGRISPLHF. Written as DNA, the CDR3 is TGTGCCAGCACGGAGGCCGGACGGATTTCGCCCCTCCACTTT.